This is a list of T cell receptor beta chains from one sample in a study of blood T cells in healthy people across ages. MiXCR was run by TCRdb on the 5' RACE reads, yielding one entry per CDR3 protein. This table holds around 1,000,000 distinct CDR3 sequences, approximately 25% found once. These data were also filed under a second study, of T cells of mothers and their children.

Sequencing was performed on blood. These receptors were obtained from a girl aged 2 to 10 in good health. Each CDR3 is given with its conserved first and last residue. Fields, in order: J gene, V gene, CDR3 protein.

TRBJ2-7 | TRBV15 | CATSSNYEQYF
TRBJ2-7 | TRBV6-5 | CASRQLAGRYEQYF
TRBJ2-3 | TRBV27 | CASQGGAGGPSDTQYF
TRBJ2-7 | TRBV7-6 | CASSAHDRGSTYEQYF
TRBJ2-7 | TRBV5-5 | CASSGRTGSWEQYF
TRBJ1-2 | TRBV4-1 | CASSQAGEGGDGYTF
TRBJ1-6 | TRBV11-2 | CASSFDRLSPLHF
TRBJ2-6 | TRBV7-8 | CASSYGLFLGGPGANVLTF
TRBJ1-1 | TRBV7-9 | CASRTTPNTEAFF
TRBJ1-5 | TRBV12-3/TRBV12-4 | CASSLYRDSQHF
TRBJ1-5 | TRBV27 | CASSHGQGDYSNQPQHF
TRBJ2-5 | TRBV11-2 | CASSPRDRGQETQYF
. | TRBV6-5 | CASSWGQGDYEQYF
TRBJ2-2 | TRBV9 | CASSSSRAAELFF
TRBJ2-7 | TRBV12-3/TRBV12-4 | CASSTGQGGSYEQYF
TRBJ2-5 | TRBV25-1 | CAAGAGSTQYF